Listed here are 16 T cell receptor beta chains from one sample, sequenced in a study of identical twins. Each CDR3 protein gets one entry after TCRdb re-called the 5' RACE reads with MiXCR. In the table there are a few hundred thousand distinct CDR3 sequences, about 9% of which are singletons. This same sample was also taken into another study, of yellow fever vaccine responses in identical twins.

Sequences were obtained from CD8+ T cells sorted from blood. These receptors originate from a woman younger than 35 in good health.

The chain combines TRBV20-1 with TRBJ2-7; TRBD1 matches 8 bases. J was trimmed by 6 bases and V by 3 bases; bases with no gene match: 10. This CDR3 has 14 amino acids. Per germline, CDR1 DFQATT and CDR2 SNEGSKA (reference sequence). CDR3 DNA: TGCAGTGCTAGTACTCCGGACAGGGTTCTCGAGCAGTACTTC. This codes for CSASTPDRVLEQYF.

The chain is built from TRBV4-3 and TRBJ2-7; D is unclear. Germline V lookup: CDR1 LGHNA, CDR2 YSLEER. Trimming cost V 0 bases and J 1 base, with 13 bases left between them. The CDR3 runs 16 residues. The CDR3 region is CASSQDWLSLSYEQYF. CDR3 sequence (DNA): TGCGCCAGCAGCCAAGATTGGCTTAGTCTATCCTACGAGCAGTACTTC.

This clonotype was seen ten or more times. V and J are TRBV7-2 and TRBJ2-7, with unresolved D. The CDR3 contains 14 residues. With 2 bases removed from V and 5 bases from J, the gap between germline ends came to 13 bases. Germline V CDR1 and CDR2: SGHTA, FQGNSA. The CDR3 DNA follows: TGTGCCAGCAGCTTATGGACCAATAATAACGAGCAGTACTTC. Amino acid sequence: CASSLWTNNNEQYF.

This clonotype was picked up a small number of times. The V gene is TRBV6-5, the J gene TRBJ2-7, with 7 bases that match TRBD2. This CDR3 spans 11 amino acids. The germline V gene encodes CDR1 MNHEY and CDR2 SVGAGI. With 8 bases clipped from V and 6 bases from J, the junction kept 4 bases outside the gene matches. CDR3 sequence: CASGGGTEQYF. The CDR3 nucleotides are TGTGCCAGCGGGGGGGGGACCGAGCAGTACTTC.

This clonotype was counted many times. The chain couples TRBV29-1 to TRBJ2-7; D possibly corresponds to TRBD1 (5 bases). CDR3 length: 13 amino acids. V was cut by 5 bases and J by 0 bases, with 11 bases left in between. CDR1 is SQVTM and CDR2 is ANQGSEA in the germline V gene. The CDR3 spells CSVQGLNSYEQYF. CDR3 coding DNA: TGCAGCGTTCAGGGATTGAACTCCTACGAGCAGTACTTC.

The chain combines TRBV7-9 with TRBJ2-2, with 10 bases identical to TRBD2. The ends lost 5 bases at V and 5 bases at J; junction bases unmatched: 8. CDR1 and CDR2 (germline): SEHNR, FQNEAQ (reference sequence). The CDR3 contains 16 residues. The CDR3 sequence: CASSATSGDLTGELFF. The CDR3 nucleotides read TGTGCCAGCAGCGCCACTAGCGGGGACTTGACCGGGGAGCTGTTTTTT.

This clonotype was found a few times. The CDR3 DNA follows: TGTGCCAGCAGCTTAGCCTATGGGCTAGCCCCCGACACAGATACGCAGTATTTT. Translated, it gives CASSLAYGLAPDTDTQYF. The rearrangement links TRBV11-1 to TRBJ2-3; D may be TRBD2 (5 bases). V dropped 0 bases and J dropped 2 bases, with 18 bases sitting between them. This CDR3 comprises 18 residues. Germline CDR1 SGHAT, CDR2 FQDESV (reference sequence).

This clonotype showed up many times. This sequence joins TRBV7-9 and TRBJ2-2, with D uncertain. CDR3 size: 13 residues. Per the germline V gene, CDR1 is SEHNR and CDR2 is FQNEAQ (reference sequence). Trimming shortened V by 5 bases and J by 6 bases, and 10 bases separated the two germline ends. CDR3 nucleotide sequence: TGTGCCAGCAGCCTACCCGCGTCCGGGGAGCTGTTTTTT. Its protein is CASSLPASGELFF.

The CDR3 DNA reads TGTGCCAGCAGCTTGCCGGGGGGGCTCGATGAGCAGTTCTTC. As protein: CASSLPGGLDEQFF. The rearrangement joins TRBV5-6 to TRBJ2-1; 8 bases are shared with TRBD2. Germline V lookup: CDR1 SGHDT, CDR2 YYEEEE. CDR3 length: 14 residues. V shed 1 base and J 8 bases; nucleotides not matched to a gene: 5.

This clonotype was recorded many times. This chain links TRBV7-9 with TRBJ2-7, with D unclear. The CDR3 has 14 residues. Germline V gives CDR1 SEHNR, CDR2 FQNEAQ (reference sequence). Trimming shortened V by 8 bases and J by 6 bases, and 20 bases separated the two germline ends. Here the CDR3 reads CASAHTRGDPEQYF. The CDR3 DNA sequence: TGTGCCAGCGCCCACACAAGAGGTGATCCCGAGCAGTACTTC.

V is TRBV3-1 and J is TRBJ1-5; D remains unclear. Germline V gene lookup returns CDR1 LGHDT and CDR2 YNNKEL (reference sequence). Trimming shortened V by 0 bases and J by 4 bases, and 7 bases separated the two germline ends. The CDR3 is 14 residues long. Written as DNA, the CDR3 is TGTGCCAGCAGCCAAGACAGCCTTAATCAGCCCCAGCATTTT. The encoded protein is CASSQDSLNQPQHF.

V is TRBV3-1 and J is TRBJ2-1, with TRBD1 matching 8 bases. The CDR3 length is 18 residues. Losses at the gene ends were 10 bases for V and 3 bases for J; bases not matched to a gene: 20. From germline, CDR1 is LGHDT and CDR2 YNNKEL (reference sequence). CDR3 in amino acids: CAISPPFSGQEFYNEQFF. DNA for the CDR3: TGTGCCATCAGTCCCCCGTTTTCGGGACAGGAATTCTACAATGAGCAGTTCTTC.

The chain combines TRBV6-1 with TRBJ2-7; D possibly corresponds to TRBD1 (5 bases). This CDR3 has 14 amino acids. From germline, CDR1 is MNHNS and CDR2 SASEGT. V was cut by 6 bases and J by 1 base, with 13 bases left in between. This chain's CDR3 is CASSPDTLSYEQYF. The CDR3 nucleotides read TGTGCCAGCAGCCCGGACACTCTATCCTACGAGCAGTACTTC.

The sample holds a few counts of this clonotype. The CDR3 loop reads CASSVVGNNNSPLHF. DNA for the CDR3: TGTGCCAGCAGCGTAGTCGGAAACAATAATTCACCCCTCCACTTT. The chain links TRBV9 to TRBJ1-6, with no clear D. The germline V and J ends were trimmed by 0 bases and 5 bases, with 9 bases remaining between them. The germline CDR1 and CDR2 sequences are SGDLS and YYNGEE. CDR3 size: 15 residues.

This clonotype was seen a few times. The chain is built from TRBV3-1 and TRBJ2-1; 8 bases are a match to TRBD2. V shed 5 bases and J 4 bases; nucleotides not matched to a gene: 7. Germline V gene lookup returns CDR1 LGHDT and CDR2 YNNKEL (reference sequence). This CDR3 is built from 15 residues. The CDR3 region is CASSFGTSPYNEQFF. For the CDR3, the DNA is TGTGCCAGCAGCTTCGGGACTAGTCCTTACAATGAGCAGTTCTTC.

This clonotype has ten or more counts. The V and J genes are TRBV11-2 and TRBJ2-1; 10 bases map to TRBD2. Germline V lookup: CDR1 SGHAT, CDR2 FQNNGV. V lost 0 bases and J lost 0; bases outside the gene matches: 5. The CDR3 contains 18 residues. The CDR3 reads CASSLEFASGSSYNEQFF. The CDR3 nucleotides read TGTGCCAGCAGCTTAGAGTTTGCTAGCGGGAGCTCCTACAATGAGCAGTTCTTC.